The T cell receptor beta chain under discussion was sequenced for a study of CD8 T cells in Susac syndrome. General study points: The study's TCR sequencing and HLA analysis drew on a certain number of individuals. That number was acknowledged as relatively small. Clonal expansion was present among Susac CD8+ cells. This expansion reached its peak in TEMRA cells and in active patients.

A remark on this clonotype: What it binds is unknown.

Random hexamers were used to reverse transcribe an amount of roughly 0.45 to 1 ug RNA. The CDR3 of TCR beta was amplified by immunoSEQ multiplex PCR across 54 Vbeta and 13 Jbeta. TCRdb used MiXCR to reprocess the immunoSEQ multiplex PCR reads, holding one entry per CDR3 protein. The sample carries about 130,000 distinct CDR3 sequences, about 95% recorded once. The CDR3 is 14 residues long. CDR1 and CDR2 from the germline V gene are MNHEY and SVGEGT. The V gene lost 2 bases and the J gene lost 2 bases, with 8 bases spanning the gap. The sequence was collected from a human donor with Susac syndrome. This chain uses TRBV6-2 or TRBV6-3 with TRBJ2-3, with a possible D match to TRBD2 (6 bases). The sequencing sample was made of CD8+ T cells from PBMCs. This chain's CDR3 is CASSYGGDTDTQYF. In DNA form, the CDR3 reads TGTGCCAGCAGTTACGGCGGGGACACAGATACGCAGTATTTT.